The subject of this entry is one TCR beta chain. Its specific antigen is unknown. Qualities for individual bases were not recorded, and no much larger clone is one base off. The library came from 5' RACE. Instrument used: Illumina HiSeq 2500. A second roughly 6 to 12 cycle PCR used a sample-barcoded 5' primer and a J-beta primer mix. A unique molecular identifier was introduced onto each TCR beta cDNA molecule by a template-switch 5' adaptor carrying 12 random nucleotides. Each sample yielded at least 3 million CDR3-containing paired-end reads. The Mint cDNA synthesis kit, primed by a TRBC-specific oligonucleotide, was used to synthesize first-strand cDNA from all RNA. Following uracil-DNA glycosylase treatment, a first 18-cycle PCR with universal primers M1SS and BC2_uni_R was performed on all cDNA. Per the original workflow: For normalization, 1 million high-quality reads were randomly selected from each sample, with every read carrying a distinct molecular identifier. Reads with shared molecular identifiers were discarded instead of being binned into consensus sequences. MiTCR, with a Q25 quality threshold and the strictest error-elimination algorithm, was used for CDR3 identification, clonotype clustering and error correction. Lower-bound total TCR beta diversity was estimated with a nonparametric unseen species model using Euler transformation. TCRdb cleaned the public reads at Q25 with fastp, built clones with MiXCR and kept in-frame beta chains. All rows with the same CDR3 protein become a single entry with the most common DNA and genes. It is TCRdb's table, rather than the study itself, that gives the V and J calls and clone size. A total of approximately 770,000 distinct CDR3 sequences appear in this sample, over 45% of them only once. The top ten hold about 20% of the sample.

The data were obtained in a study of blood T cells in healthy people across ages (dated by TCRdb to about 2015). Background for the entire study: In model experiments, template switching captured about one uniquely barcoded TCR beta cDNA molecule for every two T cells. To track age-related changes in TCR beta repertoire diversity, the study relied on deep sequencing normalized with unique cDNA molecular identifiers. The donors were divided into four age groups: young (average about 16 years), middle-aged (approximately 42), aged (approximately 62) and long-lived (approximately 74). To avoid experimental bias, donors of different ages were randomly spread across the sequencing lanes. Using the same blood draw, the study looked at two additional independent replicas of 1 million unique cDNA reads for two donors, one aged 18 to 30 and the other aged 80 or older.

The CDR3 holds 14 amino acids from the cysteine to the phenylalanine. The DNA shown is the 42-base CDR3, in frame from base 1. Taken from the germline V gene, the CDR1 and CDR2 loops are MDHEN and SYDVKM. Ends trimmed: V by 6 bases, J by 5 bases; bases unmatched to a gene: 8. The donors were some 36 Caucasian individuals from Russia, aged 6 to 90 years, who were systemically healthy. Each donor gave 9 to 10 milliliters of peripheral blood, collected into EDTA-treated Vacutainer tubes. Ficoll-Paque density-gradient centrifugation was used to isolate PBMCs, with at least 6.5 million per sample. Trizol reagent was used to extract total RNA from the PBMCs, yielding at least 6 micrograms per sample. For every donor, an aliquot of PBMCs went through flow cytometry to measure the percentages of naive CD45RAhigh/CD27high T cells. General conclusions and limits of the study: The CMV infection status of donors was not known, potentially confounding age-related changes in expanded clonotypes. Estimates of total diversity based on one million sequenced T cells were regarded as lower bounds and as underestimates. The long-lived group showed more naive CD4+ T cells, fewer expanded clones and increased TCR diversity than the aged group, suggesting age selection. Observed TCR beta diversity correlated strongly with the percentage of naive T cells measured by flow cytometry. Conclusive comparison of naive and antigen-experienced compartments was prevented by the profiling of bulk unsorted PBMCs. Observed TCR beta diversity per million T cells fell roughly linearly with age, and a significant reduction was already apparent by age around 39.

Rearrangement joined TRBV28 to TRBJ2-7; 9 bases in between match TRBD1. Specimen: blood. The TCR was taken from a young man in good health. The CDR3 here reads CASRIGQGTHEQYF. In nucleotide form, the sequence is TGTGCCAGCAGGATCGGACAGGGGACCCACGAGCAGTACTTC. Supplemented by the reference TRBV28 and TRBJ2-7 proteins around the CDR3, the complete variable domain is DVKVTQSSRYLVKRTGEKVFLECVQDMDHENMFWYRQDPGLGLRLIYFSYDVKMKEKGDIPEGYSVSREKKERFSLILESASTNQTSMYLCASRIGQGTHEQYFGPGTRLTVT.